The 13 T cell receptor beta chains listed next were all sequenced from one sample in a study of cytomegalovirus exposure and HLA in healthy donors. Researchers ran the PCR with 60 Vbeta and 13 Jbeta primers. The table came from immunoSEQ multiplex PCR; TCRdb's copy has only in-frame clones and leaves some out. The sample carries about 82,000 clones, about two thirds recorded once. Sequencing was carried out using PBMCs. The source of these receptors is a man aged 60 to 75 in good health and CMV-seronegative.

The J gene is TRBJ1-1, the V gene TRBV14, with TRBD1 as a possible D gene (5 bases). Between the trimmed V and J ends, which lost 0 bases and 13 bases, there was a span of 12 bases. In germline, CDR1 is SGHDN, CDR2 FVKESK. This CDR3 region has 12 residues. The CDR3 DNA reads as TGTGCCAGCAGCCAAGATTATGACAGTAATTTCTTT. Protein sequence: CASSQDYDSNFF. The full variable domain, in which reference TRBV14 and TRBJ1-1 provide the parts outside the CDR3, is EAGVTQFPSHSVIEKGQTVTLRCDPISGHDNLYWYRRVMGKEIKFLLHFVKESKQDESGMPNNRFLAERTGGTYSTLKVQPAELEDSGVYFCASSQDYDSNFFGQGTRLTVV.

Written as DNA, the CDR3 is TGCGCCAGCAGCGAAACCGGGACAGGGGGGGAAAAACTGTTTTTT. As protein: CASSETGTGGEKLFF. The rearrangement uses TRBV5-1 and TRBJ1-4, with 11 bases that match TRBD1. Germline V lookup: CDR1 SGHRS, CDR2 YFSETQ. This CDR3 has 15 amino acids. V was clipped by 4 bases and J by 8 bases; unmatched bases: 7.

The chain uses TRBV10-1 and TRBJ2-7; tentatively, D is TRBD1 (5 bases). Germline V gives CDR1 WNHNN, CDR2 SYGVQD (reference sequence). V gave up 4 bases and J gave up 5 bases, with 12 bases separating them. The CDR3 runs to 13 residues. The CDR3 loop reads CASSGDRGHEQYF. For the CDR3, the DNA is TGCGCCAGCAGTGGAGACAGAGGCCACGAGCAGTACTTC.

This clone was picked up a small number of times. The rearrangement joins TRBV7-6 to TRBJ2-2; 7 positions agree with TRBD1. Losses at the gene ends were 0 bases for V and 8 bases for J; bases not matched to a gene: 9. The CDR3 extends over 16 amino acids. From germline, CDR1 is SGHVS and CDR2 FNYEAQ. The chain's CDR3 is CASSLAGNRGSGELFF. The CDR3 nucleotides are TGTGCCAGCAGCTTAGCTGGGAACAGGGGAAGTGGGGAGCTGTTTTTT.

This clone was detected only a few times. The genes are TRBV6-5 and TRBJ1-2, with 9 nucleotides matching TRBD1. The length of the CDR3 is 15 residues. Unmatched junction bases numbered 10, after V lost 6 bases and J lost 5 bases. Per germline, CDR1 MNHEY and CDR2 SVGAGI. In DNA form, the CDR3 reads TGTGCCAGCAGGGACACAGGGGGCAGGGGGTATGGCTACACCTTC. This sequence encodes CASRDTGGRGYGYTF.

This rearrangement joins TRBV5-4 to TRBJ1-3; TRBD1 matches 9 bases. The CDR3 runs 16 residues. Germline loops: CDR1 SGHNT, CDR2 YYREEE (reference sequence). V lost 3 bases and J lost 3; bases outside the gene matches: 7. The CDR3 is CASSSPGQGFGNTIYF. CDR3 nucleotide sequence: TGTGCCAGCAGCTCTCCGGGACAGGGCTTTGGAAACACCATATATTTT.

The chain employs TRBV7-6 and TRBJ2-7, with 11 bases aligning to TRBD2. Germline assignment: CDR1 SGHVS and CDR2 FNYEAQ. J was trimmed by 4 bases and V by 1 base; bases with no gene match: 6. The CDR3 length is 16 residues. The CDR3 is CASSLGVAGGPYEQYF. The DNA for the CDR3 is TGTGCCAGCAGCTTAGGAGTAGCGGGGGGGCCTTACGAGCAGTACTTC.

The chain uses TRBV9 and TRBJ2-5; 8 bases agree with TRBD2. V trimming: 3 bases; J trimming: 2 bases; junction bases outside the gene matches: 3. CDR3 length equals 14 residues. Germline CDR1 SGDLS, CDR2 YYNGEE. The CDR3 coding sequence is TGTGCCAGCAGCGCAAGCGGGGGACAAGAGACCCAGTACTTC. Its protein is CASSASGGQETQYF.

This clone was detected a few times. CDR3 in DNA: TGTGCCAGCAGCTTAGATCCTAGAATTCTCTCCTACAATGAGCAGTTCTTC. This gives the protein CASSLDPRILSYNEQFF. The chain combines TRBV5-6 with TRBJ2-1; D is ambiguous. Trimming cost V 2 bases and J 0 bases, with 15 bases left between them. The length of the CDR3 is 17 residues. Germline V lookup: CDR1 SGHDT, CDR2 YYEEEE. Full variable domain (rest looked up from reference TRBV5-6 and TRBJ2-1): DAGVTQSPTHLIKTRGQQVTLRCSPKSGHDTVSWYQQALGQGPQFIFQYYEEEERQRGNFPDRFSGHQFPNYSSELNVNALLLGDSALYLCASSLDPRILSYNEQFFGPGTRLTVL.

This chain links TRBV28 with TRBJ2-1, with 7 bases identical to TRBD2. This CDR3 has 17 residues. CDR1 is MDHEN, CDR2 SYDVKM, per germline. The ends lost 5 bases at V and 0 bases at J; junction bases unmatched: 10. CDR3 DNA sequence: TGTGCCAGCAGTGGGATGATAGCGGGTAGCTCCTACAATGAGCAGTTCTTC. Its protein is CASSGMIAGSSYNEQFF.

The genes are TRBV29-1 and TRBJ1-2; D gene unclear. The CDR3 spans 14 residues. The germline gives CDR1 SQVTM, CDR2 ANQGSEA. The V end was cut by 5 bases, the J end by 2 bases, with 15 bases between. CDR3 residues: CSVPDGAGNYGYTF. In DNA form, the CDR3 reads TGCAGCGTTCCCGACGGAGCTGGAAACTATGGCTACACCTTC.

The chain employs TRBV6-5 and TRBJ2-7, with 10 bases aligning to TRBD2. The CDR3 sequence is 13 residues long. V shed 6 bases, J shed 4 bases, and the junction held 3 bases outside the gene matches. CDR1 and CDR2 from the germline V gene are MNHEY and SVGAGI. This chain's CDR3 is CASRPTSGYEQYF. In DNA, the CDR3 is TGTGCCAGCAGACCGACTAGCGGGTACGAGCAGTACTTC.

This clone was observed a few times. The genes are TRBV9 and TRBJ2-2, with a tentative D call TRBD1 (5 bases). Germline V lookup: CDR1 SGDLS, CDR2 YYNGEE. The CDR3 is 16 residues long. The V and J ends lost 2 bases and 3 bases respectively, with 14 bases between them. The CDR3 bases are TGTGCCAGCAGCGTCCGTGGGGCGCCCCACACCGGGGAGCTGTTTTTT. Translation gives CASSVRGAPHTGELFF.